These 16 T cell receptor beta chains share one sample of origin, sequenced in a study of regulatory T cells in long-lasting Graves disease. Time point given: persistent/refractory GD, antithyroid drugs over 5 years with positive TRAb. PBMC RNA served as the TCR library source. Investigators prepared the TCR beta libraries by applying iRepertoire HTBI primers and Arm-PCR of CDR3 regions. TCRdb re-derived calls from the multiplex PCR reads in MiXCR, one entry per CDR3 protein. The repertoire holds about 460,000 distinct CDR3 sequences, with 22% as singletons. The specimen comprised peripheral blood mononuclear cells (PBMCs), sampled when the disease was refractory, from a patient treated with antithyroid drugs. The receptors stem from a female donor with Graves disease.

This clonotype was counted many times. The chain links TRBV28 to TRBJ1-1; D not resolved. Germline loops: CDR1 MDHEN, CDR2 SYDVKM. This CDR3 is 12 amino acids long. V gave up 4 bases and J gave up 4 bases, with 7 bases separating them. The CDR3 region has the DNA TGTGCCAGCAGTTACGACTTCACTGAAGCTTTCTTT. This sequence encodes CASSYDFTEAFF.

The table lists this clonotype with a few counts. This chain uses TRBV11-2 with TRBJ1-3; tentatively, D is TRBD1 (5 bases). Germline V lookup: CDR1 SGHAT, CDR2 FQNNGV. Trimming shortened V by 0 bases and J by 4 bases, and 7 bases separated the two germline ends. This CDR3 region has 14 residues. CDR3 in DNA: TGTGCCAGCAGCTTAGATTGGGACGGAAACACCATATATTTT. It is translated as CASSLDWDGNTIYF.

In its sample, this clonotype was seen a few times. V gene TRBV9 combines with J gene TRBJ2-5, with 13 positions matching TRBD2. Germline V lookup: CDR1 SGDLS, CDR2 YYNGEE. V lost 4 bases and J lost 5; bases outside the gene matches: 5. The CDR3 spans 15 residues. The CDR3 nucleotides read TGTGCCAGCAGCCGGACTAGCGGGAGCGGGGAGACCCAGTACTTC. Its protein is CASSRTSGSGETQYF. Full variable domain (missing parts from reference TRBV9 and TRBJ2-5): DSGVTQTPKHLITATGQRVTLRCSPRSGDLSVYWYQQSLDQGLQFLIQYYNGEERAKGNILERFSAQQFPDLHSELNLSSLELGDSALYFCASSRTSGSGETQYFGPGTRLLVL.

The chain links TRBV6-1 to TRBJ1-2; no firm D call. The germline CDR1 and CDR2 sequences are MNHNS and SASEGT. CDR3 length: 12 residues. Trimming left V 8 bases short and J 5 bases short, with 12 bases between. CDR3 DNA: TGTGCCAGCCGTCCGGGGAGATATGGCTACACCTTC. It translates to CASRPGRYGYTF.

This clonotype was recorded at least ten times. This sequence joins TRBV11-2 and TRBJ1-6; the D is unclear. The germline gives CDR1 SGHAT, CDR2 FQNNGV. Between the trimmed V and J ends, which lost 3 bases and 0 bases, there was a span of 9 bases. The CDR3 is 16 amino acids. CDR3 in DNA: TGTGCCAGCAGCTTTTTTGTCAACTCCTATAATTCACCCCTCCACTTT. Its protein is CASSFFVNSYNSPLHF.

This clonotype was picked up a small number of times. The CDR3 region is CASSEGTAVPNEQYF. For the CDR3, the DNA is TGTGCCAGCAGTGAAGGGACGGCGGTTCCCAACGAGCAGTACTTC. This chain uses TRBV2 with TRBJ2-7; D unresolved. This CDR3 region has 15 residues. V was cut by 1 base and J by 5 bases, with 15 bases left in between. Germline CDR1 and CDR2: SNHLY and FYNNEI.

The chain employs TRBV4-2 and TRBJ2-7; weak D call: TRBD1 (5 bases). The CDR3 runs 16 residues. Trimming shortened V by 0 bases and J by 1 base, and 13 bases separated the two germline ends. Germline values: CDR1 LGHNA, CDR2 YNFKEQ. The CDR3 DNA is TGTGCCAGCAGCCAAGATTCAGGGATGGGATCCTACGAGCAGTACTTC. This encodes CASSQDSGMGSYEQYF.

This clonotype was seen repeatedly, ten times or more. The chain employs TRBV6-1 and TRBJ1-2; 8 bases are shared with TRBD1. CDR3 length equals 13 residues. The V and J ends lost 7 bases and 4 bases, in that order; junction bases with no gene match: 5. From germline, CDR1 is MNHNS and CDR2 SASEGT. The CDR3 bases are TGTGCCAGCACGACAGGGGCCGGCTATGGCTACACCTTC. Translated: CASTTGAGYGYTF.

This clonotype was seen ten or more times. The rearrangement joins TRBV12-3 or TRBV12-4 to TRBJ2-1; 8 bases match TRBD2. Germline trimming cut 3 bases from V and 6 bases from J; bases unmatched to any gene: 1. This CDR3 region has 13 residues. CDR3 region: CASSFGTSNEQFF. In nucleotides, the CDR3 is TGTGCCAGCAGTTTTGGGACTAGCAATGAGCAGTTCTTC.

This chain links TRBV19 with TRBJ1-5; D ambiguous. Trimming removed 3 bases from V and 0 bases from J, with 9 bases in between. This CDR3 is 15 amino acids long. Germline assignment: CDR1 LNHDA and CDR2 SQIVND (reference sequence). The chain's CDR3 is CASSIQHYSNQPQHF. For the CDR3, the DNA is TGTGCCAGTAGTATTCAGCATTATAGCAATCAGCCCCAGCATTTT.

This clonotype showed up many times. V gene TRBV28 combines with J gene TRBJ2-7, with D maybe TRBD2 (5 bases). Germline V gene sequence: CDR1 MDHEN, CDR2 SYDVKM. V was pared by 1 base and J by 7 bases, with 17 bases between. This CDR3 region has 15 residues. The DNA of the CDR3 is TGTGCCAGCAGTTTATCAGGAGGCAGTCCAGGAGAGCAGTACTTC. Its translation is CASSLSGGSPGEQYF.

This clonotype has more than one count but fewer than ten. The chain combines TRBV5-1 with TRBJ1-1; D is possibly TRBD1 (5 bases). Germline CDR1 is SGHRS and CDR2 is YFSETQ. The V and J ends lost 0 bases and 7 bases respectively, with 16 bases between them. This CDR3 region has 15 residues. Here the CDR3 reads CASSLVRPGISEAFF. The CDR3 coding sequence is TGCGCCAGCAGCTTGGTAAGACCAGGGATCAGTGAAGCTTTCTTT.

This clonotype was seen a handful of times. The chain joins TRBV7-2 to TRBJ1-2; 11 bases are shared with TRBD1. This CDR3 spans 16 amino acids. Germline trimming cut 1 base from V and 4 bases from J; bases unmatched to any gene: 5. In germline, CDR1 is SGHTA, CDR2 FQGNSA. In DNA form, the CDR3 reads TGTGCCAGCAGCTTAGAAAGGGACAGGGGGACCTATGGCTACACCTTC. The encoded protein is CASSLERDRGTYGYTF.

The chain combines TRBV28 with TRBJ2-1; TRBD2 matches 15 bases. The V gene end was trimmed by 6 bases and the J gene end by 10 bases; junction bases not matched to a gene: 7. This CDR3 region has 15 residues. Germline V gene lookup returns CDR1 MDHEN and CDR2 SYDVKM. CDR3 amino acids: CASRPGTSGRTEQFF. The CDR3 DNA reads as TGTGCCAGCAGACCCGGGACTAGCGGGAGGACGGAGCAGTTCTTC.

This rearrangement joins TRBV5-1 to TRBJ2-4, with D maybe TRBD1 (6 bases). Germline V lookup: CDR1 SGHRS, CDR2 YFSETQ. This CDR3 is built from 17 residues. Trimming took off 0 bases at V and 6 bases at J, with 19 bases between the two ends. CDR3 DNA sequence: TGCGCCAGCAGCTTGGCAAATCACGAGGGCAGGGGAAACATTCAGTACTTC. This translates into CASSLANHEGRGNIQYF.

This clonotype was counted at least ten times. J is TRBJ2-7 and V is TRBV12-3 or TRBV12-4; 12 bases fit TRBD2. J gave up 4 bases and V 5 bases, and 9 bases lay outside the gene matches. CDR3 size: 16 residues. CDR3 sequence reads: CASSPDLAGGPYEQYF. CDR3 bases: TGTGCCAGCAGTCCGGATCTAGCGGGGGGGCCGTACGAGCAGTACTTC.